This T cell receptor (beta chain) came from a study of shared clonotypes between healthy human individuals. The donor cohort consisted entirely of Caucasian adults residing in Nashville, Tennessee. Profiled with immunoSEQ multiplex PCR; TCRdb holds only in-frame clones, not every one. In the table there are about 2.3 million clones, 90% to 95% of which are singletons. Input material: naive CD4+ T cells from PBMCs. Subset: CD45RA+ positively selected. The receptor's source is a man between 18 and 35 years old in good health. Some clones in this sample may be carry-over from other donors' samples.

CDR3 DNA sequence: TGTGCCAGCAGCTTTTGGGGGAGAAGCTACGAGCAGTACTTC. Translating it yields CASSFWGRSYEQYF. V usage is TRBV5-6 and J usage is TRBJ2-7; the D call may be TRBD1 or TRBD2 (5 bases each). The ends were cut back, 2 bases at V and 3 bases at J, with 12 bases in the middle. Germline CDR1 is SGHDT and CDR2 is YYEEEE. The CDR3 loop spans 14 amino acids.